These 16 T cell receptor beta chains originate from one sample sequenced in a study of Graves' ophthalmopathy and Graves' hyperthyroidism (dated by TCRdb to 2017 to 2018). Sequencing was carried out with an Illumina HiSeq 2000. For repertoire sequencing, the TCR beta CDR3 regions were amplified from RNA transcripts. HTBI primers and the Qiagen OneStep RT-PCR kit were used in a first-round RT-PCR, which was followed by a second-round multiplex PCR, size selection and purification. In-frame beta chains were kept once TCRdb had trimmed the public reads at Q25 with fastp and called clones with MiXCR. Rows with one shared CDR3 protein collapse into an entry with the most common genes and DNA. The sample yields roughly 230,000 distinct CDR3 sequences; 20% to 25% were counted once. The biggest ten clones account for roughly 39% of the sample. Sequences were obtained from peripheral blood. These receptors were obtained from a woman aged 50 to 60 with Graves' ophthalmopathy. Donor details come from another sample of the same person, matched by shared clones.

The chain employs TRBV3-1 and TRBJ1-1; unclear D gene. Germline CDR1 and CDR2: LGHDT and YNNKEL (reference sequence). CDR3 length: 14 amino acids. V lost 4 bases to trimming and J lost 3 bases, with 12 bases between them. CDR3 loop: CASSRGATYTEAFF. The CDR3, as DNA: TGTGCCAGCAGCCGGGGAGCCACGTACACTGAAGCTTTCTTT.

This chain links TRBV28 with TRBJ2-7; D not certain. Germline V gene lookup returns CDR1 MDHEN and CDR2 SYDVKM. The CDR3 has 12 amino acids. V lost 6 bases and J lost 6, with 12 bases in between. The CDR3 nucleotides read TGTGCCAGCAGCCACCCCTCTCGCGAGCAGTACTTC. It translates to CASSHPSREQYF.

This clonotype showed up many times. The CDR3 DNA reads as TGTGCCAGCAGTGAATGGGGGGGGGCCGCGACCCAGTACTTC. It is translated as CASSEWGGAATQYF. The chain recombines TRBV6-1 with TRBJ2-5; D is perhaps TRBD2 (7 bases). Germline loops: CDR1 MNHNS, CDR2 SASEGT. The CDR3 is 14 residues long. Trimming removed 2 bases from V and 7 bases from J, with 14 bases in between.

This clonotype was detected many times. The chain has TRBV5-1 and TRBJ2-7; possibly TRBD2 for D (6 bases). The CDR3 consists of 13 residues. V was pared by 1 base and J by 3 bases, with 8 bases between. Per the germline V gene, CDR1 is SGHRS and CDR2 is YFSETQ. The CDR3 is CASSLQGGYEQYF. The CDR3 nucleotides are TGCGCCAGCAGCTTGCAGGGAGGCTACGAGCAGTACTTC.

This clonotype was seen many times. The junction does not match germline at one end; this may be a read error. In nucleotides, the CDR3 is TGCAGCGTTGCGTCGGGACAGTCCTACTCTGGCGCCAACGTCCTGACTTTC. This codes for CSVASGQSYSGANVLTF. The chain is built from TRBV29-1 and TRBJ2-6; TRBD1 matches 7 bases. Germline-derived CDR1 and CDR2 are SQVTM and ANQGSEA. This CDR3 region has 17 residues.

The J gene is TRBJ2-5, the V gene TRBV6-4, with 10 bases identical to TRBD2. Trimming cost V 0 bases and J 4 bases; bases outside gene matches: 2. CDR1 and CDR2 (germline): MRHNA, SNTAGT. The CDR3 totals 15 residues. CDR3 coding DNA: TGTGCCAGCAGTGACTCAGCGGGGGGGCCAGAGACCCAGTACTTC. Translating gives CASSDSAGGPETQYF.

In its sample, this clonotype was seen many times. V gene TRBV2 combines with J gene TRBJ2-5; D remains ambiguous. Germline V CDR1 and CDR2: SNHLY, FYNNEI. Trimming took off 3 bases at V and 4 bases at J, with 9 bases between the two ends. The CDR3 sequence is 13 residues long. The CDR3 DNA sequence: TGTGCCAGCAGTGATTCAGAGCTAGAGACCCAGTACTTC. This sequence encodes CASSDSELETQYF.

This chain uses TRBV6-1 with TRBJ2-7; D call uncertain. This CDR3 has 12 residues. The V and J ends lost 2 bases and 2 bases respectively, with 4 bases between them. Looked up from germline, CDR1 is MNHNS and CDR2 is SASEGT. The CDR3 loop reads CASSEWAYEQYF. CDR3 coding DNA: TGTGCCAGCAGTGAATGGGCCTACGAGCAGTACTTC.

This clonotype was recorded many times. The chain has TRBV27 and TRBJ2-2; D is unclear. CDR1 and CDR2 from the germline V gene are MNHEY and SMNVEV (reference sequence). V lost 7 bases and J lost 0, with 3 bases in between. The CDR3 length is 12 residues. In nucleotides, the CDR3 is TGTGCCAGCATTGCGAACACCGGGGAGCTGTTTTTT. Translated, it gives CASIANTGELFF.

The V and J genes are TRBV12-3 or TRBV12-4 and TRBJ1-2; D ambiguous. The V and J ends lost 0 bases and 5 bases respectively, with 7 bases between them. This CDR3 is built from 13 residues. The CDR3 loop reads CASSLAGLYGYTF. The DNA of the CDR3 is TGTGCCAGCAGTTTAGCGGGCCTGTATGGCTACACCTTC.

This clonotype was counted only a few times. The CDR3 end shows no conserved phenylalanine or tryptophan, and so a read error is likely. The rearrangement links TRBV27 to TRBJ1-2; D remains ambiguous. V gave up 5 bases and J gave up 0 bases, with 10 bases separating them. The CDR3 covers 14 residues. The germline gives CDR1 MNHEY, CDR2 SMNVEV (reference sequence). The CDR3 is CASSPHQANYGYTS. The CDR3 DNA reads as TGTGCCAGCAGTCCACACCAAGCTAACTATGGCTACACCTCC.

The chain carries TRBV6-1 and TRBJ1-5, with 8 bases identical to TRBD1. Per the germline V gene, CDR1 is MNHNS and CDR2 is SASEGT. This CDR3 contains 14 residues. Unmatched junction bases numbered 6, after V lost 1 base and J lost 10 bases. This chain's CDR3 is CASSEGWGTGPQHF. The CDR3 DNA reads as TGTGCCAGCAGTGAAGGATGGGGGACAGGTCCCCAGCATTTT.

The chain recombines TRBV5-1 with TRBJ2-2; D is tentatively TRBD1 or TRBD2 (5 bases each). Trimming removed 2 bases from V and 2 bases from J, with 13 bases in between. Germline assignment: CDR1 SGHRS and CDR2 YFSETQ. This CDR3 region has 16 residues. CDR3 region: CASSLTGLTNTGELFF. CDR3 in DNA: TGCGCCAGCAGCTTAACAGGACTTACTAACACCGGGGAGCTGTTTTTT.

This clonotype was seen repeatedly, ten times or more. The chain joins TRBV7-9 to TRBJ1-1; TRBD1 agrees at 7 bases. After removal of 5 bases from V and 2 bases from J, the junction contained 5 bases not matched to a gene. The germline V gene has CDR1 SEHNR and CDR2 FQNEAQ (reference sequence). This CDR3 is built from 14 residues. The CDR3 DNA reads as TGTGCCAGCAGCCGGACAGGTTTTAACACTGAAGCTTTCTTT. Protein sequence: CASSRTGFNTEAFF.

Only a few counts were recorded for this clonotype. The chain recombines TRBV20-1 with TRBJ2-7; 11 positions agree with TRBD2. The junction had 8 bases not matched to a gene; V was cut back by 6 bases and J by 7 bases. Germline V lookup: CDR1 DFQATT, CDR2 SNEGSKA (reference sequence). The CDR3 sequence is 13 residues long. The CDR3 here is CSAYSGRASEQYF. The CDR3 DNA sequence: TGCAGTGCCTATAGCGGGAGGGCCAGTGAGCAGTACTTC.

To note about this clonotype: A much bigger clone sits one base away, suggesting this may be a read error. The conserved phenylalanine or tryptophan normally closing the CDR3 is absent here, so this likely arose from a read error. J is TRBJ1-2 and V is TRBV5-1, with 7 bases lining up with TRBD1. Trimming at V came to 0 bases and at J to 8 bases, leaving 10 bases not matched to a gene. The CDR3 is 15 residues long. Germline V lookup: CDR1 SGHRS, CDR2 YFSETQ. CDR3 bases: TGCGCCAGCAGCTTGGTTTTAGGGGGCGCAAAGGGCTACACCCTC. Its protein is CASSLVLGGAKGYTL.